This T cell receptor beta chain was retrieved from a study of control samples from healthy donors and cancer patients. Trimming left V 0 bases short and J 4 bases short, with 15 bases between. Germline V gene lookup returns CDR1 MGHDK and CDR2 SYGVNS. The CDR3 consists of 16 residues. Assay used: immunoSEQ multiplex PCR; TCRdb lists only in-frame clones, some missing. The table has about 51,000 clones, roughly nine tenths seen once. This rearrangement joins TRBV25-1 to TRBJ2-5; D may be TRBD1 (6 bases). This receptor was obtained from a middle-aged man with colorectal cancer. Sequences were obtained from PBMCs. The CDR3 loop reads CASSEYASSGVETQYF. The DNA of the CDR3 is TGTGCCAGCAGTGAATATGCGAGCTCAGGGGTAGAGACCCAGTACTTC. Full variable domain (outside the CDR3, taken from reference TRBV25-1 and TRBJ2-5): EADIYQTPRYLVIGTGKKITLECSQTMGHDKMYWYQQDPGMELHLIHYSYGVNSTEKGDLSSESTVSRIRTEHFPLTLESARPSHTSQYLCASSEYASSGVETQYFGPGTRLLVL.